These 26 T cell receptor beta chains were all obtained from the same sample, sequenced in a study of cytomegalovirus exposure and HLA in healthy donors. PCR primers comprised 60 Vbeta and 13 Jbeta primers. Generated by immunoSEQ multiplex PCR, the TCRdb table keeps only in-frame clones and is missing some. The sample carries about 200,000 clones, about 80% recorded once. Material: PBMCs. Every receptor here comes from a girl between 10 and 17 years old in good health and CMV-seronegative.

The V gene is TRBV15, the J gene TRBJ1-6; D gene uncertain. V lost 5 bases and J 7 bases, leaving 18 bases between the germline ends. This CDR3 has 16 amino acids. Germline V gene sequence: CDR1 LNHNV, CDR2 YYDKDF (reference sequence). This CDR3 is CATSRGAGITNSPLHF. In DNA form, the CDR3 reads TGTGCCACCAGCCGAGGTGCGGGGATTACGAATTCACCCCTCCACTTT.

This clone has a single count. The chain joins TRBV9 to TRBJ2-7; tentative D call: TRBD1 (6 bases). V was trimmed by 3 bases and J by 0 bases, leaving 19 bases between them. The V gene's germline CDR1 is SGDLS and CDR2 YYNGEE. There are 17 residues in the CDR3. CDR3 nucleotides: TGTGCCAGCAGCGGTCCCGTTACAGGGCGGAGCTCCTACGAGCAGTACTTC. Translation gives CASSGPVTGRSSYEQYF.

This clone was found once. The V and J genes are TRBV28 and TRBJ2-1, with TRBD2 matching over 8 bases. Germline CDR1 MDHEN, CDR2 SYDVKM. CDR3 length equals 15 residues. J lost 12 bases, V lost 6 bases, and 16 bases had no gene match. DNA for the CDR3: TGTGCCAGCAGACTGAACTTAGCGGGAAGGAAGGGGCAGTTCTTC. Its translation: CASRLNLAGRKGQFF.

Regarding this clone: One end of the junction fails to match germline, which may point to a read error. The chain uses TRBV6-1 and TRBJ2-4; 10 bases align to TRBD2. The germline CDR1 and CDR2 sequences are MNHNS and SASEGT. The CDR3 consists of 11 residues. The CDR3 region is CASSESGGADF. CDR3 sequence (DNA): TGTGCCAGCAGTGAAAGCGGGGGGGCGGACTTC.

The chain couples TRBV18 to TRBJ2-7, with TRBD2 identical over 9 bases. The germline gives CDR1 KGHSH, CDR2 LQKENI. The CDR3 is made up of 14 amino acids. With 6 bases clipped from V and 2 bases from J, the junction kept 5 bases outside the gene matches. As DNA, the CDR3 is TGTGCCAGCTCGGCGGGGGGGAGCGCCTACGAGCAGTACTTC. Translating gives CASSAGGSAYEQYF.

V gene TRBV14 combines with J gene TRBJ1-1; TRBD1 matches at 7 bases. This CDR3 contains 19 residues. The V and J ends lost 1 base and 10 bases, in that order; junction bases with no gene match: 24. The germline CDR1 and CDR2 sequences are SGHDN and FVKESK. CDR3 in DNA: TGTGCCAGCAGCCAAGCCCGGTGGAATCAGTGGACGGCCAACAGGGGAGCTTTCTTT. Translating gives CASSQARWNQWTANRGAFF.

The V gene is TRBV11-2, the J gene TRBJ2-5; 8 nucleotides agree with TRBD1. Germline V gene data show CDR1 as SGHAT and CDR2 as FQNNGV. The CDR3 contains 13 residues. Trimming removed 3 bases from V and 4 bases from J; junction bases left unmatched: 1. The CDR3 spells CASSLGTGETQYF. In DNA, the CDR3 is TGTGCCAGCAGCTTGGGGACAGGAGAGACCCAGTACTTC.

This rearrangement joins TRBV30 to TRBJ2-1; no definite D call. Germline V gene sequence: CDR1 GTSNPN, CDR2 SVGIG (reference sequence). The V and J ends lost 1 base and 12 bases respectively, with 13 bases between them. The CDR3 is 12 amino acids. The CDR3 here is CAWSGPTRRQFF. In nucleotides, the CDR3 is TGTGCCTGGAGTGGCCCTACCAGGCGGCAGTTCTTC.

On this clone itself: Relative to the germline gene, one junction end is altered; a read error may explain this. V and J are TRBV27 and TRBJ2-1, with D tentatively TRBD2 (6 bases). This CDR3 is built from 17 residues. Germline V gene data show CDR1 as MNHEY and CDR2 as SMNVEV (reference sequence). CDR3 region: CASRERANSGPFNKQFF. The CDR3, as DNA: TGTGCCAGCCGAGAGCGGGCCAACAGCGGGCCGTTCAATAAGCAGTTCTTC.

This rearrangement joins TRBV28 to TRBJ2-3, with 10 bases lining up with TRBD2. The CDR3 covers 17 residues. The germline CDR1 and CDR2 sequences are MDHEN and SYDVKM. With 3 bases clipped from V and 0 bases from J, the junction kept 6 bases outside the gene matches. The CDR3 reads CASSLLAGASSTDTQYF. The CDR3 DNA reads TGTGCCAGCAGTTTGCTAGCGGGAGCCTCCAGCACAGATACGCAGTATTTT.

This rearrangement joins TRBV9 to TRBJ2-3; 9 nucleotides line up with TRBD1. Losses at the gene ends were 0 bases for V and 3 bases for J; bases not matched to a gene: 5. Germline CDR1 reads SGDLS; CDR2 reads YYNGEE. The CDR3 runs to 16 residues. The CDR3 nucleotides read TGTGCCAGCAGCGTAGAGTCACAGGGGGCTACAGATACGCAGTATTTT. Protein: CASSVESQGATDTQYF.

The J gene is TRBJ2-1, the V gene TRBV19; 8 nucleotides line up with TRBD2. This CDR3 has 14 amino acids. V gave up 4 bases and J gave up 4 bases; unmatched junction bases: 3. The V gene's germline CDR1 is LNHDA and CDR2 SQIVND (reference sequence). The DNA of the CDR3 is TGTGCCAGTAGTACTCCTAGCGGGTACAATGAGCAGTTCTTC. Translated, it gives CASSTPSGYNEQFF.

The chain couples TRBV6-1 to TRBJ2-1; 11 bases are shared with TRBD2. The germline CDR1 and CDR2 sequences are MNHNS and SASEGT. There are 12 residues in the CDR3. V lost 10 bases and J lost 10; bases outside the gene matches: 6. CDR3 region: CATRLAGSEQFF. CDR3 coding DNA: TGTGCCACTCGACTAGCGGGATCGGAGCAGTTCTTC.

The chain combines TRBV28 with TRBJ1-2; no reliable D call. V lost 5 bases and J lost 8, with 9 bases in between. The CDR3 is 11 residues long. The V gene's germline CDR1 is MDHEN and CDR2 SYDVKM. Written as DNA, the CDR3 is TGTGCCAGCAGTCATCGAGGAGGCTACACCTTC. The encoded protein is CASSHRGGYTF.

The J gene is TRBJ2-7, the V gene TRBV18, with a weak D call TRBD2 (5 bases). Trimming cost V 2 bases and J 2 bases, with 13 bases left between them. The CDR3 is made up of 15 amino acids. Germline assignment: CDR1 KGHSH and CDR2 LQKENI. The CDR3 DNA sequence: TGTGCCAGCTCACCAGGAGGCTTCGAAGCCTACGAGCAGTACTTC. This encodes CASSPGGFEAYEQYF. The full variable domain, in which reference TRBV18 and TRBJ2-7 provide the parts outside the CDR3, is NAGVMQNPRHLVRRRGQEARLRCSPMKGHSHVYWYRQLPEEGLKFMVYLQKENIIDESGMPKERFSAEFPKEGPSILRIQQVVRGDSAAYFCASSPGGFEAYEQYFGPGTRLTVT.

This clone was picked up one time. The CDR3 DNA reads as TGTGCCAGCAGCAGGACAGGGGGCTCGGGGTACGAGCAGTACTTC. Translation: CASSRTGGSGYEQYF. The genes are TRBV6-5 and TRBJ2-5, with TRBD1 identical over 11 bases. The J call is doubtful: the DNA matches TRBJ2-7 better. This CDR3 contains 15 residues. Germline V CDR1 and CDR2: MNHEY, SVGAGI.

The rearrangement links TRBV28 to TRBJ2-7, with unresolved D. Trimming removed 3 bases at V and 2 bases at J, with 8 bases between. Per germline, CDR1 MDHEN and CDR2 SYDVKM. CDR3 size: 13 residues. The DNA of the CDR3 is TGTGCCAGCAGTTTGGGCAGGCCCTACGAGCAGTACTTC. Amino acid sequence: CASSLGRPYEQYF.

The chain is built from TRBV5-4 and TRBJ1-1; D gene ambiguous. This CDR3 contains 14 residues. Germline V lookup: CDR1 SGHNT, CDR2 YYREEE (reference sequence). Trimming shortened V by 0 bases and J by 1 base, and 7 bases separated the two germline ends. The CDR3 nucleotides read TGTGCCAGCAGCTTGGCCCCAGGGAACACTGAAGCTTTCTTT. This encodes CASSLAPGNTEAFF.

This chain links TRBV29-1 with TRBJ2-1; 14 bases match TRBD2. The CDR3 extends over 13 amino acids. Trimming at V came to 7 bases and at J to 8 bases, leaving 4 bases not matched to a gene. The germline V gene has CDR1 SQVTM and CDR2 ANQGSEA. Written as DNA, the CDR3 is TGCAGCGCCGGACTAGCGGGAGGCTATGAGCAGTTCTTC. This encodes CSAGLAGGYEQFF.

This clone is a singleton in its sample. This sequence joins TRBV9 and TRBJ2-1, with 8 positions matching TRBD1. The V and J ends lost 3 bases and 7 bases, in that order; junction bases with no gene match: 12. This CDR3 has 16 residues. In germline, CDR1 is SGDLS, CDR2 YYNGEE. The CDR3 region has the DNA TGTGCCAGCAGCGCACAGGGGGAACCAGGGGGGAATGAGCAGTTCTTC. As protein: CASSAQGEPGGNEQFF. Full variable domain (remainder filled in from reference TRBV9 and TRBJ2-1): DSGVTQTPKHLITATGQRVTLRCSPRSGDLSVYWYQQSLDQGLQFLIQYYNGEERAKGNILERFSAQQFPDLHSELNLSSLELGDSALYFCASSAQGEPGGNEQFFGPGTRLTVL.

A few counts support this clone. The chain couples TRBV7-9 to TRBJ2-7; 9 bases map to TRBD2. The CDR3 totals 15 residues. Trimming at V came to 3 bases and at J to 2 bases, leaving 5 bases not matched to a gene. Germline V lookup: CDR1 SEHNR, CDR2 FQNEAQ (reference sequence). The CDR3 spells CASSFTAGGAYEQYF. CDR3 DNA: TGTGCCAGCAGCTTCACAGCGGGGGGCGCCTACGAGCAGTACTTC.

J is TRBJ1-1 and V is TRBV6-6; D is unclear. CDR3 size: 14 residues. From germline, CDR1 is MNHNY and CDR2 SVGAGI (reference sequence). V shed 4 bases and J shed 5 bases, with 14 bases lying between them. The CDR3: CASSSPSSGTEAFF. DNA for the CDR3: TGTGCCAGCAGTTCCCCTTCCAGCGGGACTGAAGCTTTCTTT.

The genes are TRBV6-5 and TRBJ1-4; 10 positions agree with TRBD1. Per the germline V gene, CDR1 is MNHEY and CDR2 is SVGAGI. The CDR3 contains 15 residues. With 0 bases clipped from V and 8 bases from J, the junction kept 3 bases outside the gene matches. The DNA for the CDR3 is TGTGCCAGCAGTTACTCGGACAGGGGGATCGAAAAACTGTTTTTT. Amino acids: CASSYSDRGIEKLFF.

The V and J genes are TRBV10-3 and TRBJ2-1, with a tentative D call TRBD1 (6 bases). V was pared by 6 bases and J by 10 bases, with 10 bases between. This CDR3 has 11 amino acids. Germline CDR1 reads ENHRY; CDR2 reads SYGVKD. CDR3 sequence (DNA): TGTGCCATCAGCCCAGGGGACGAGCAGTTCTTC. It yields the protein CAISPGDEQFF.

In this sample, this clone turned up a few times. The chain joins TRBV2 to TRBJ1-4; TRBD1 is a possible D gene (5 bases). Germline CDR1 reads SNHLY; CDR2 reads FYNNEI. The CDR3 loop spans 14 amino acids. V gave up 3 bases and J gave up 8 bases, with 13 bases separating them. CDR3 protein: CASSDIRGGEKLFF. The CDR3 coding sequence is TGTGCCAGCAGTGATATTAGGGGAGGAGAAAAACTGTTTTTT.

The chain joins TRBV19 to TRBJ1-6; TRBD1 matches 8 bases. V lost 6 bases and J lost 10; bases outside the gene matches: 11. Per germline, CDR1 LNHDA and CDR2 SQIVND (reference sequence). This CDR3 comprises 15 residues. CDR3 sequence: CASSASRGHRSPLHF. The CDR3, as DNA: TGTGCCAGTAGCGCGTCCAGGGGGCATCGGTCACCCCTCCACTTT.